The clone carrying this T cell receptor beta chain was found many times. As yet, its antigen is unknown. This sample was taken from a study of molecular identifiers for immune sequencing clone quantification. TCRdb used MiXCR to reprocess the PCR reads, holding one entry per CDR3 protein. The top ten clones hold 0.65% to 0.75% of a sample with roughly 300,000 distinct CDR3 sequences, roughly 23% of them seen once. Libraries of naive CD8 T cells were made from approximately 20,000 to 1,000,000 sorted cells. They used 10%, 30% or 50% RNA. Researchers sorted naive CD8 T cells as cells that were CD8+CD4-CCR7+CD45RA+. Germline CDR1 is MGHRA and CDR2 is YSYEKL. The CDR3 is made up of 14 amino acids. With 4 bases removed from V and 3 bases from J, the gap between germline ends came to 10 bases. Study-level points and caveats: Detecting spiked Jurkat TCR RNA from one cell among some 990,000 naive cells was reportedly possible. Molecules of identical TCR sharing a barcode could underestimate highly expanded clone sizes.

This chain connects TRBV4-1 to TRBJ1-5; D remains ambiguous. Input material: naive CD8+ T cells from blood, with Jurkat cell RNA spiked in. Subset: FACS-sorted CD8+CD4-CCR7+CD45RA+ naive T cells. The clonotype comes from a human donor in good health. Some libraries in this study had Jurkat cell RNA spiked in. As DNA, the CDR3 is TGCGCCAGCAGCCCCTGGGCAGACAATCAGCCCCAGCATTTT. Translating it yields CASSPWADNQPQHF.